The clone carrying this T cell receptor beta chain was detected only once. Assay used: immunoSEQ multiplex PCR; TCRdb lists only in-frame clones, some missing. This sample has tens of thousands of clones, with approximately 80% found just once. The sample is drawn from a study of OX40 agonist ivuxolimab in advanced cancers. V was trimmed by 5 bases and J by 3 bases, leaving 17 bases between them. Germline loops: CDR1 MNHNY, CDR2 SVGAGI (reference sequence). The CDR3 covers 15 residues. This clonotype originated in an adult with an advanced solid tumor such as melanoma, head and neck, liver or kidney cancer. Source: CD4+ or CD8+ T cells sorted from blood, taken in a trial of the OX40 agonist ivuxolimab. The J gene is TRBJ2-7, the V gene TRBV6-6; D is unresolved. The CDR3 DNA reads TGTGCCAGCAGTCAAAAGACACCGTACTACTACGAGCAGTACTTC. Its translation is CASSQKTPYYYEQYF.